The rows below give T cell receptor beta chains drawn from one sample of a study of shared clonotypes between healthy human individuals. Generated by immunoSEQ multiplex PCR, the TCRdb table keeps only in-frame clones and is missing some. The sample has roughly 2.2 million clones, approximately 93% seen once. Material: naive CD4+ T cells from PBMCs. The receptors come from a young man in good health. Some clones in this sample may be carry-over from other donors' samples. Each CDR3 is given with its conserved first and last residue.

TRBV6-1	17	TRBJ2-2	CASSEIGFGRDTGELFF
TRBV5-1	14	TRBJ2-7	CASSLQGGGYEQYF
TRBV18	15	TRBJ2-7	CASSPPQGRDYEQYF
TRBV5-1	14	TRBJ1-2	CASSLSQGTDGYTF
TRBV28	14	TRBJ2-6	CASNLNSGANVLTF
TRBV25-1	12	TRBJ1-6	CASSGAYSPLHF
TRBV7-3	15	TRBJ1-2	CASSLKRRSNYGYTF
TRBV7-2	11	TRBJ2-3	CASTFTDTQYF
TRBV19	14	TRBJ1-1	CASSISGWGTEAFF
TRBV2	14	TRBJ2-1	CASIRASWTNEQFF
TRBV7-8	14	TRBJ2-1	CASSLGAGYNEQFF
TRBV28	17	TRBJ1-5	CASTNPLGRYSNQPQHF
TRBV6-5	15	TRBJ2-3	CASSMPGQGPDTQYF
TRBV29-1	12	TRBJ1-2	CSGRDTRTGYTF
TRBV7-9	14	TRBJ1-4	CASSSPPSNEKLFF
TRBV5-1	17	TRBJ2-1	CASSPLGLERSYNEQFF
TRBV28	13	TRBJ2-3	CASGTLLTDTQYF
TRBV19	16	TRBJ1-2	CASSPSRTATNYGYTF
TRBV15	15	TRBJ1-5	CATSSRRQGMVAQHF
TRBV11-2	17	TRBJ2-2	CASSLRSIMILTGELFF
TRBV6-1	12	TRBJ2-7	CASSAFGYEQYF
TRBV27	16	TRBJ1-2	CATSPDRRRSLYGYTF
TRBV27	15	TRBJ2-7	CASSLGGGQGYEQYF
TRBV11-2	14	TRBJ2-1	CASSKGGGQNEQFF
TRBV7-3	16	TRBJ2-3	CASSLTRELFTDTQYF
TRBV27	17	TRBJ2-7	CASSPPSQGRHSYEQYF
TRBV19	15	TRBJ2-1	CATTKGLGVLGEQFF
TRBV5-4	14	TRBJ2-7	CASSRTSSRNEQYF
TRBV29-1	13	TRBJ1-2	CSVMTGSNYGYTF
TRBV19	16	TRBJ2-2	CASSFRLAGVRGELFF
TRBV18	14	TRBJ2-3	CASSPGTSTDTQYF
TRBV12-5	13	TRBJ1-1	CASGEDRGRRAFF
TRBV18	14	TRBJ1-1	CASSPMGEGTEAFF
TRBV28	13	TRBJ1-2	CASSLSEGGGYTF
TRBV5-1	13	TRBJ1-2	CASSLFGSDGYTF
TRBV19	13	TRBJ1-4	CASHPQKGEKLFF
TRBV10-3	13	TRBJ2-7	CAITPSDSYEQYF
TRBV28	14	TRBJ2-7	CASSLSGGFYEQYF
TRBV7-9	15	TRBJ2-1	CASSRQSGRGNEQFF
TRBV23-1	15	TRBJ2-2	CASSHPDREAGELFF
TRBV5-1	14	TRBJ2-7	CASSLALTEQGRYF
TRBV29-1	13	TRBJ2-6	CSVYRAGANVLTF
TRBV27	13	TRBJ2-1	CASSPRVGSEQFF
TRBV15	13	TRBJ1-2	CATSRSGVSGYTF
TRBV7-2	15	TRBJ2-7	CASSLAMGNSYEQYF
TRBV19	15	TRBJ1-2	CASSIGPDGGYGYTF
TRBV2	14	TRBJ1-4	CASSPGQLSRKLFF
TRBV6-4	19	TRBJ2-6	CASSAHRGTGGSGANVLTF
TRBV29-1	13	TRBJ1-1	CSANSAVNTEAFF
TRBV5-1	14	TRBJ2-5	CASSLFTSVETQYF
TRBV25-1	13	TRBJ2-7	CASSEGSRVEQYF
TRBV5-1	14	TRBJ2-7	CASSFDRGRGEQYF
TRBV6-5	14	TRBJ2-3	CASRGLPNTDTQYF
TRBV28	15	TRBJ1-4	CASESPTSTNEKLFF
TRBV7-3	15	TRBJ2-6	CASSLTGAGANVLTF
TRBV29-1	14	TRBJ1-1	CSVREGNLNTEAFF
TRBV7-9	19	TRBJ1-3	CASSSSLGQGFLSGNTIYF